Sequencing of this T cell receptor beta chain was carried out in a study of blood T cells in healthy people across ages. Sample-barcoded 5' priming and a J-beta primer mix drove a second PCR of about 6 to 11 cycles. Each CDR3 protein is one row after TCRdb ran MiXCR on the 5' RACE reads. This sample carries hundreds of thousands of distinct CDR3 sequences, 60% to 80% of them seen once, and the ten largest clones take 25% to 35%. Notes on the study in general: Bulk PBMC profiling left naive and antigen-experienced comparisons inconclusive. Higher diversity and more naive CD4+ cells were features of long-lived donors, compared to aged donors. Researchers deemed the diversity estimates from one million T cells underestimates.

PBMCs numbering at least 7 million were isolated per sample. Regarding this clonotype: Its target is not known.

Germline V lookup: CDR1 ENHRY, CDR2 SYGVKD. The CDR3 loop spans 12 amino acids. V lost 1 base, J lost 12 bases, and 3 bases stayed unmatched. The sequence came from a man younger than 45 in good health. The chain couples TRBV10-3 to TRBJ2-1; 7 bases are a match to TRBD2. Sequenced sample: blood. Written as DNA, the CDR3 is TGTGCCATCAGTGAGTTTCGCGGGGGGCAGTTCTTC. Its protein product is CAISEFRGGQFF.